A single sample is the source of the 18 T cell receptor beta chains below, sequenced in a study of CXCR3-negative and CXCR3-positive naive CD8 T cells. It was by 5' RACE with UMI labels that the TRB cDNA libraries were prepared. TCRdb derives one entry per CDR3 protein from the 5' RACE reads, leaving out DNA. Recorded for this sample: under 45,000 distinct CDR3 sequences. The sequenced sample consisted of memory CD8+ T cells from blood. The receptor set was obtained from a human donor in good health. Some clones in this sample may be carry-over from other donors' samples.

The chain combines TRBV4-2 with TRBJ2-6. Germline V CDR1 and CDR2: LGHNA, YNFKEQ. The CDR3 spans 16 residues. Here the CDR3 reads CASSQEVGSGANVLTF.

The rearrangement links TRBV5-5 to TRBJ2-3. Looked up from germline, CDR1 is SGHKS and CDR2 is YYEKEE (reference sequence). The CDR3 has 16 residues. CDR3 sequence reads: CASSLGHTTYTDTQYF.

The chain combines TRBV28 with TRBJ2-2; TCRdb outputs TRBD1, but without DNA this stays unchecked. CDR3 size: 15 residues. From germline, CDR1 is MDHEN and CDR2 SYDVKM. This CDR3 reads CASSLGGMDTGELFF.

The V call is TRBV2, the J call TRBJ2-7; TCRdb outputs TRBD2, but without DNA this stays unchecked. The CDR3 sequence is 14 residues long. Per germline, CDR1 SNHLY and CDR2 FYNNEI. CDR3 residues: CASRASGLIYEQYF.

The gene calls are TRBV7-3 and TRBJ1-1. The germline gives CDR1 SGHTA, CDR2 FQGTGA. This CDR3 is 11 amino acids long. CDR3 in amino acids: CASSLGSEAFF.

The J gene is TRBJ2-5, the V gene TRBV9; TCRdb reports TRBD2, a call that lacks DNA to check it against. Germline lookup yields CDR1 SGDLS and CDR2 YYNGEE. The CDR3 consists of 19 residues. CDR3 residues: CASSVGRTSGSPLQEAQYF.

V is TRBV4-2 and J is TRBJ2-5; the D gene TCRdb calls, TRBD1, cannot be checked with no DNA. Germline V gene data show CDR1 as LGHNA and CDR2 as YNFKEQ. This CDR3 is 16 amino acids long. The CDR3 spells CASSQEADRVQETQYF.

The rearrangement uses TRBV10-3 and TRBJ2-1; TCRdb selects TRBD2, and the lack of DNA leaves this call unchecked. From germline, CDR1 is ENHRY and CDR2 SYGVKD. The CDR3 consists of 16 residues. CDR3 amino acids: CAISESVGLAGDEQFF.

This clonotype is medium-sized (0.01 to 0.1%) by frequency. The chain's CDR3 is CASSLRQGVYEQYF. J is TRBJ2-7 and V is TRBV7-9; checking the TCRdb D call of TRBD1 is not possible without DNA. The CDR3 totals 14 residues. Germline CDR1 and CDR2: SEHNR and FQNEAQ (reference sequence).

The V call is TRBV6-2 or TRBV6-3, the J call TRBJ2-1; absent DNA, TCRdb's TRBD2 call cannot be checked. Looked up from germline, CDR1 is MNHEY and CDR2 is SVGEGT. The CDR3 runs to 17 residues. The CDR3 here is CASSWTSGGPSYNEQFF.

The chain recombines TRBV14 with TRBJ2-3; TCRdb's D call, TRBD2, is unchecked because there is no DNA. This CDR3 region has 13 residues. Germline lookup yields CDR1 SGHDN and CDR2 FVKESK. This CDR3 reads CASSQGEGLTQYF.

This sequence joins TRBV15 and TRBJ2-5; TCRdb's assignment of TRBD2 cannot be checked, as there is no DNA. Germline loops: CDR1 LNHNV, CDR2 YYDKDF (reference sequence). The CDR3 consists of 15 residues. The CDR3 reads CATSPKRRELETQYF.

The V and J genes are TRBV29-1 and TRBJ2-2. There are 12 residues in the CDR3. Germline V CDR1 and CDR2: SQVTM, ANQGSEA. The CDR3 loop is CSVGLGTGELFF.

The CDR3 reads CASSVPGTAMRETQYF. The rearrangement joins TRBV5-8 to TRBJ2-5; the D call of TRBD1 rests on TCRdb alone, since no DNA is present to check it. Germline loops: CDR1 SGHTS, CDR2 YDEGEE. The CDR3 runs to 16 residues. Complete variable domain (other parts from reference TRBV5-8 and TRBJ2-5): EAGVTQSPTHLIKTRGQQATLRCSPISGHTSVYWYQQALGLGLQFLLWYDEGEERNRGNFPPRFSGRQFPNYSSELNVNALELEDSALYLCASSVPGTAMRETQYFGPGTRLLVL.

The rearrangement links TRBV4-3 to TRBJ1-2; TCRdb calls TRBD1, which cannot be checked without DNA. Germline V lookup: CDR1 LGHNA, CDR2 YSLEER. This CDR3 is built from 16 residues. This CDR3 reads CASSQEGAATAYGYTF.

The chain recombines TRBV4-3 with TRBJ1-4. Germline-derived CDR1 and CDR2 are LGHNA and YSLEER. This CDR3 region has 15 residues. This CDR3 reads CASSQGVKTNEKLFF.

V gene TRBV7-2 combines with J gene TRBJ1-6. Germline CDR1 is SGHTA and CDR2 is FQGNSA. The CDR3 covers 11 residues. The CDR3 loop reads CASSPSSPLHF.

The chain couples TRBV6-6 to TRBJ2-1; TCRdb gives TRBD2 as the D gene, but with no DNA this cannot be confirmed. CDR3 length: 19 residues. CDR1 is MNHNY and CDR2 is SVGAGI in the germline V gene (reference sequence). CDR3 amino acids: CASSEGTSGFGSSYNEQFF.